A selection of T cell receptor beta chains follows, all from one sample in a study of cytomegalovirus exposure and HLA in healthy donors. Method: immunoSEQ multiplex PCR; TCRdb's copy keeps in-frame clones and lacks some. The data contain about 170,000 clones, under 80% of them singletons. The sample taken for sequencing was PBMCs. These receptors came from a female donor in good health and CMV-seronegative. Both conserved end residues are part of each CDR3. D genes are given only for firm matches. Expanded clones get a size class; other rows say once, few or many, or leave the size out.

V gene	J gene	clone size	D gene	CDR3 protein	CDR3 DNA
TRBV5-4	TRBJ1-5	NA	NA	CASSPGYSNQPQHF	TGTGCCAGCAGCCCAGGTTATAGCAATCAGCCCCAGCATTTT
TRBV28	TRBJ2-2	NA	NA	CASSLRQPGELFF	TGTGCCAGCAGTTTGAGGCAACCCGGGGAGCTGTTTTTT
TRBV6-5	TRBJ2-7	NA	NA	CASSSPDSSYEQYF	TGTGCCAGCAGTTCCCCCGACAGTTCCTACGAGCAGTACTTC
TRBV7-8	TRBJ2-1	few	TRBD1	CASSLLRTGGSGEQFF	TGTGCCAGCAGCTTACTGAGGACAGGGGGCTCAGGGGAGCAGTTCTTC
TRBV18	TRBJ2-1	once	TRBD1	CASSPRTGSYEQFF	TGTGCCAGCTCTCCAAGGACAGGGTCATACGAGCAGTTCTTC
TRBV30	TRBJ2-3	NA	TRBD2	CAWSVGTSGSVGDTQYF	TGTGCCTGGAGTGTAGGTACTAGCGGGTCGGTCGGGGATACGCAGTATTTT
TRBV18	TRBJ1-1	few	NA	CASSPPGVADTEAFF	TGTGCCAGCTCACCACCAGGGGTTGCGGACACTGAAGCTTTCTTT
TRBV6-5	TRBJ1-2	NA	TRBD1	CASSYERTGIKGYTF	TGTGCCAGCAGTTACGAGCGGACAGGGATTAAGGGCTACACCTTC
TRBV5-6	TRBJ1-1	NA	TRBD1	CASSLLDRGHTEAFF	TGTGCCAGCAGCTTGTTGGACAGGGGGCATACTGAAGCTTTCTTT
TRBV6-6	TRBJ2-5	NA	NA	CASSYVKETQYF	TGTGCCAGCAGTTACGTCAAAGAGACCCAGTACTTC
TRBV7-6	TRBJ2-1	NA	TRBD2	CASSPVGGSSNNEQFF	TGTGCCAGCAGCCCCGTTGGCGGGAGCTCCAACAATGAGCAGTTCTTC
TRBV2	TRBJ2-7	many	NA	CASSGILQTYEQYF	TGTGCCAGCAGTGGTATCCTACAGACCTACGAGCAGTACTTC
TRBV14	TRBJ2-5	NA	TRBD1	CASSHQRTGTETQYF	TGTGCCAGCAGCCACCAAAGGACAGGGACAGAGACCCAGTACTTC
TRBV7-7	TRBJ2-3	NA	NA	CASSLGYTDTQYF	TGTGCTAGCAGCTTAGGCTACACAGATACGCAGTATTTT
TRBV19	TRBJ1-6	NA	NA	CASSIIDRNSPLHF	TGTGCCAGTAGTATCATCGACAGGAATTCACCCCTCCACTTT
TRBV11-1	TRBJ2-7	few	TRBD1	CASSGRQGITFTYEQYF	TGTGCCAGCAGCGGGAGACAGGGTATTACTTTCACCTACGAGCAGTACTTC
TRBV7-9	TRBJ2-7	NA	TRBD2	CASTPGGREGRYEQYF	TGTGCCAGCACCCCCGGCGGGCGGGAGGGCCGGTACGAGCAGTACTTC
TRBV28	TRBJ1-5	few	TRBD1	CASIRTGGSNQPQHF	TGTGCCAGCATTAGGACAGGGGGTAGCAATCAGCCCCAGCATTTT
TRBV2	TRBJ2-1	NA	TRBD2	CASRRERGDNEQFF	TGTGCCAGCCGACGGGAGCGGGGCGACAATGAGCAGTTCTTC
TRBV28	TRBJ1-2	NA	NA	CASDAGRRVYGYTF	TGTGCCAGCGACGCAGGGCGGCGTGTCTATGGCTACACCTTC
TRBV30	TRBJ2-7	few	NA	CAWAPMDNYEQYF	TGTGCCTGGGCACCGATGGACAACTACGAGCAGTACTTC
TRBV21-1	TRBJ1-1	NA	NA	CASSKERGDTEAFF	TGTGCCAGCAGCAAAGAAAGGGGCGACACTGAAGCTTTCTTT
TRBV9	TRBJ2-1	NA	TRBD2	CASSVPLAEYNEQFF	TGTGCCAGCAGCGTCCCCCTAGCGGAATACAATGAGCAGTTCTTC
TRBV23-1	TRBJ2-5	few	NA	CASSRQGGYQETQYF	TGCGCCAGCAGTCGGCAGGGGGGTTACCAAGAGACCCAGTACTTC
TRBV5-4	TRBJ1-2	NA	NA	CASSLDLVNYGYTF	TGTGCCAGCAGCTTGGATCTGGTTAACTACGGCTACACCTTC
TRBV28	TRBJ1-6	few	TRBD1	CASRDRGNNSPLHF	TGTGCCAGCAGGGACAGGGGAAATAATTCACCCCTCCACTTT
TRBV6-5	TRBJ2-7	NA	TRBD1	CASSRDSYKQYF	TGTGCCAGCAGTCGGGACAGCTACAAGCAGTACTTC
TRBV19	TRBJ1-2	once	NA	CASSIETGYGYTF	TGTGCCAGTAGTATAGAGACAGGCTATGGCTACACCTTC
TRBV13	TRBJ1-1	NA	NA	CASSYEMNTEAFF	TGTGCCAGCAGCTACGAGATGAACACTGAAGCTTTCTTT
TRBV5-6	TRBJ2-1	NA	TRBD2	CASSRTSGSYNEQFF	TGTGCCAGCAGCAGGACTAGCGGTTCCTACAATGAGCAGTTCTTC
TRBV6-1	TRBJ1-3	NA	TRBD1	CATGGGTGPGNTIYF	TGTGCCACCGGTGGCGGGACAGGGCCTGGAAACACCATATATTTT
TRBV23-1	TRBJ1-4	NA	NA	CASSAPIYENEKLFF	TGCGCCAGCAGTGCCCCAATCTATGAGAATGAAAAACTGTTTTTT
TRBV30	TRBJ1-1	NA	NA	CAWHTSNTEAFF	TGTGCCTGGCACACAAGTAACACTGAAGCTTTCTTT
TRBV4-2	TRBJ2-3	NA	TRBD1	CASTRDGTGDTDTQYF	TGTGCCAGCACCCGAGACGGGACAGGGGACACAGATACGCAGTATTTT
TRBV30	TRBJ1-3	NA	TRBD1	CAWRTGDGNTIYF	TGTGCCTGGAGGACAGGGGACGGAAACACCATATATTTT
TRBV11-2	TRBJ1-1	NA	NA	CASSLPVNTEAFF	TGTGCCAGCAGCTTACCGGTGAACACTGAAGCTTTCTTT
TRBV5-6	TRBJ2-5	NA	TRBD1	CASSLLPGQEGSQETQYF	TGTGCCAGCAGCCTACTCCCGGGACAGGAGGGTTCCCAAGAGACCCAGTACTTC